This record covers a single TCR beta chain. This table comes from immunoSEQ multiplex PCR, and its TCRdb copy is limited to in-frame clones, with some not included. The sample records under 140,000 clones, roughly 87% being singletons. These data come from a study of OX40 agonist ivuxolimab in advanced cancers. CDR1 is LNHNV, CDR2 YYDKDF, per germline (reference sequence). This CDR3 region has 15 residues. The V and J ends lost 9 bases and 4 bases, in that order; junction bases with no gene match: 12. The genes are TRBV15 and TRBJ1-2, with TRBD1 matching 9 bases. The TCR comes from an adult with an advanced solid tumor such as melanoma, head and neck, liver or kidney cancer. This sample comprised CD4+ or CD8+ T cells sorted from blood, obtained in a trial of the OX40 agonist ivuxolimab. The CDR3: CATESGDRVFYGYTF. Written as DNA, the CDR3 is TGTGCCACAGAGTCCGGGGACAGGGTATTCTATGGCTACACCTTC.